This paragraph covers one T cell receptor (beta chain) sequence. Assay: immunoSEQ multiplex PCR; the TCRdb copy retains only in-frame clones and omits some. The sample yields 430,000 or so clones, around 89% seen once. With V trimmed by 9 bases and J by 2 bases, 5 bases remained unmatched. CDR1 is KGHDR and CDR2 is SFDVKD in the germline V gene. The CDR3 has 14 residues. This sample was included in a study of blood T cell repertoires in COVID-19. Adults between roughly 18 and 89 years of age took part from 24 US areas. Assignments of participants to cohorts depended upon their own reported clinical history.

Material for sequencing was PBMCs or T cells enriched from blood (not recorded which). V gene TRBV24-1 combines with J gene TRBJ1-5; 8 positions match TRBD1. This sequence originates from a woman aged 40 to 50 who had recovered from COVID-19. CDR3 loop: CATQDRAGNQPQHF. As DNA, the CDR3 is TGTGCCACCCAGGACAGGGCCGGCAATCAGCCCCAGCATTTT.